The 16 T cell receptor beta chains reported below all come from one sample, sequenced in a study of cytomegalovirus exposure and HLA in healthy donors. Researchers ran the PCR with 60 Vbeta and 13 Jbeta primers. Clones were read by immunoSEQ multiplex PCR, and TCRdb kept only the in-frame ones, dropping some. The sample has some 150,000 clones; roughly 78% are singletons. The specimen was PBMCs. These TCRs come from a man aged 25 to 40 in good health and CMV-seronegative.

This chain joins TRBV4-1 and TRBJ2-5; TRBD1 might be the D (6 bases). CDR1 and CDR2 (germline): MGHRA, YSYEKL. The CDR3 is 16 residues long. The V end lost 1 base, the J end lost 1 base, and 13 bases lay between the germline ends. The CDR3 DNA follows: TGCGCCAGCAGCCAAGGGCAGGGGTTGGCCCAAGAGACCCAGTACTTC. This sequence encodes CASSQGQGLAQETQYF.

J is TRBJ1-1 and V is TRBV6-5, with D tentatively TRBD1 (6 bases). The germline V gene encodes CDR1 MNHEY and CDR2 SVGAGI. The V and J ends lost 10 bases and 4 bases respectively, with 16 bases between them. The CDR3 consists of 13 residues. DNA of the CDR3: TGTGCCACGGGGGGCAGGGAGTTCACTGAAGCTTTCTTT. This encodes CATGGREFTEAFF.

This chain links TRBV5-6 with TRBJ2-1, with 7 bases that match TRBD2. The CDR3 spans 15 residues. V shed 7 bases and J 1 base; nucleotides not matched to a gene: 8. Germline lookup yields CDR1 SGHDT and CDR2 YYEEEE. The CDR3 DNA sequence: TGTGCCAGCCGATCCTTCGGGGGGTCCTACAATGAGCAGTTCTTC. It is translated as CASRSFGGSYNEQFF.

This clone came up once. This chain links TRBV5-1 with TRBJ2-2; a possible D gene is TRBD1 (6 bases). The germline V and J ends were trimmed by 2 bases and 2 bases, with 13 bases remaining between them. Germline V CDR1 and CDR2: SGHRS, YFSETQ. CDR3 length: 16 amino acids. CDR3 in DNA: TGCGCCAGCAGCTTTGCCGGGACAACCAACACCGGGGAGCTGTTTTTT. It codes for CASSFAGTTNTGELFF.

This chain connects TRBV6-1 to TRBJ2-7; TRBD1 agrees at 8 bases. V dropped 4 bases and J dropped 4; count of bases not matched to a gene: 21. This CDR3 is 19 amino acids long. CDR1 and CDR2 from the germline V gene are MNHNS and SASEGT. CDR3 protein: CASSAPTGVVSYRVYEQYF. CDR3 DNA sequence: TGTGCCAGCAGTGCCCCGACAGGGGTGGTATCGTACCGAGTTTACGAGCAGTACTTC.

This clone turned up a few times. The V gene is TRBV7-9, the J gene TRBJ2-7; perhaps TRBD1 as D (5 bases). V gave up 5 bases and J gave up 4 bases, with 21 bases separating them. The germline V gene has CDR1 SEHNR and CDR2 FQNEAQ (reference sequence). The CDR3 contains 16 residues. CDR3 protein: CASSLLRQGVEYEQYF. DNA for the CDR3: TGTGCCAGCAGCCTCTTACGGCAGGGTGTCGAATACGAGCAGTACTTC. The full variable domain, with the rest looked up from reference TRBV7-9 and TRBJ2-7, is DTGVSQNPRHKITKRGQNVTFRCDPISEHNRLYWYRQTLGQGPEFLTYFQNEAQLEKSRLLSDRFSAERPKGSFSTLEIQRTEQGDSAMYLCASSLLRQGVEYEQYFGPGTRLTVT.

This chain links TRBV5-1 with TRBJ2-7, with a tentative D call TRBD2 (5 bases). The ends were cut back, 0 bases at V and 5 bases at J, with 15 bases in the middle. Germline V gene lookup returns CDR1 SGHRS and CDR2 YFSETQ. The CDR3 has 15 amino acids. The CDR3 here is CASSLATDLMDEQYF. CDR3 bases: TGCGCCAGCAGCTTGGCCACGGACTTGATGGACGAGCAGTACTTC.

The gene calls are TRBV5-4 and TRBJ2-7; D is perhaps TRBD2 (6 bases). V lost 4 bases and J lost 6, with 17 bases in between. Germline V gives CDR1 SGHNT, CDR2 YYREEE (reference sequence). The CDR3 runs to 14 residues. CDR3 region: CASSTRTTKREQYF. The CDR3 DNA follows: TGTGCCAGCAGCACGAGGACTACTAAACGCGAGCAGTACTTC.

J is TRBJ1-1 and V is TRBV28; 10 bases match TRBD1. Trimming took 6 bases from V and 2 from J; bases not matched to a gene: 9. From germline, CDR1 is MDHEN and CDR2 SYDVKM. The CDR3 contains 16 residues. This CDR3 reads CASSPRTGGVNTEAFF. CDR3 sequence (DNA): TGTGCCAGCAGCCCGCGGACAGGGGGAGTCAACACTGAAGCTTTCTTT. The full variable domain, rest sourced from reference TRBV28 and TRBJ1-1, is DVKVTQSSRYLVKRTGEKVFLECVQDMDHENMFWYRQDPGLGLRLIYFSYDVKMKEKGDIPEGYSVSREKKERFSLILESASTNQTSMYLCASSPRTGGVNTEAFFGQGTRLTVV.

The chain combines TRBV28 with TRBJ2-7, with TRBD2 identical over 8 bases. V lost 6 bases, J lost 3 bases, and 10 bases stayed unmatched. This CDR3 contains 15 residues. Germline V lookup: CDR1 MDHEN, CDR2 SYDVKM. CDR3 sequence: CASSQGLAGLYEQYF. The CDR3 DNA sequence: TGTGCCAGCAGCCAAGGACTAGCTGGGCTCTACGAGCAGTACTTC.

This chain joins TRBV4-1 and TRBJ2-7; TRBD2 might be the D (7 bases). With 0 bases removed from V and 0 bases from J, the gap between germline ends came to 15 bases. The CDR3 is made up of 17 amino acids. Germline V gene sequence: CDR1 MGHRA, CDR2 YSYEKL. CDR3 nucleotide sequence: TGCGCCAGCAGCCAAGATAGGGGGGGCAGCCACTCCTACGAGCAGTACTTC. Protein sequence: CASSQDRGGSHSYEQYF.

This rearrangement joins TRBV28 to TRBJ1-2; tentative D call: TRBD1 (5 bases). The CDR3 is 15 amino acids. CDR1 MDHEN and CDR2 SYDVKM come from the germline V gene. V lost 2 bases, J lost 6 bases, and 16 bases lay in between. The CDR3, as DNA: TGTGCCAGCAGTTTAGCGGGACGGGGGGTCGATGGCTACACCTTC. Its translation is CASSLAGRGVDGYTF.

V and J are TRBV4-1 and TRBJ2-1; 10 bases fit TRBD2. The CDR3 is 17 amino acids. V lost 1 base, J lost 10 bases, and 13 bases stayed unmatched. Germline V gene sequence: CDR1 MGHRA, CDR2 YSYEKL. CDR3 in amino acids: CASSQVWLAGVRREQFF. The CDR3 DNA reads as TGCGCCAGCAGCCAAGTTTGGCTAGCGGGAGTGAGGAGGGAGCAGTTCTTC.

The rearrangement uses TRBV6-5 and TRBJ2-1, with TRBD2 as a possible D gene (5 bases). CDR1 and CDR2 (germline): MNHEY, SVGAGI. This CDR3 has 13 residues. Trimming stripped 6 bases from V and 0 bases from J, with 6 bases between. The CDR3: CASRGSSYNEQFF. The CDR3 DNA is TGTGCCAGCAGGGGGAGCTCCTACAATGAGCAGTTCTTC.

The V and J genes are TRBV2 and TRBJ1-6; 7 nucleotides agree with TRBD1. Per the germline V gene, CDR1 is SNHLY and CDR2 is FYNNEI. J lost 7 bases, V lost 6 bases, and 6 bases had no gene match. The CDR3 extends over 14 amino acids. The CDR3 region is CASSALQGNSPLHF. The CDR3 region has the DNA TGTGCCAGCAGCGCTCTACAGGGGAATTCACCCCTCCACTTT.

The chain couples TRBV5-4 to TRBJ2-7; 8 bases match TRBD1. Germline CDR1 and CDR2: SGHNT and YYREEE (reference sequence). The J segment lost 7 bases and the V segment lost 4 bases, leaving 13 bases of the junction unmatched. This CDR3 has 15 amino acids. The CDR3 loop is CASSPGQGSLWEQYF. CDR3 coding DNA: TGTGCCAGCAGCCCCGGACAGGGTAGTTTGTGGGAGCAGTACTTC.